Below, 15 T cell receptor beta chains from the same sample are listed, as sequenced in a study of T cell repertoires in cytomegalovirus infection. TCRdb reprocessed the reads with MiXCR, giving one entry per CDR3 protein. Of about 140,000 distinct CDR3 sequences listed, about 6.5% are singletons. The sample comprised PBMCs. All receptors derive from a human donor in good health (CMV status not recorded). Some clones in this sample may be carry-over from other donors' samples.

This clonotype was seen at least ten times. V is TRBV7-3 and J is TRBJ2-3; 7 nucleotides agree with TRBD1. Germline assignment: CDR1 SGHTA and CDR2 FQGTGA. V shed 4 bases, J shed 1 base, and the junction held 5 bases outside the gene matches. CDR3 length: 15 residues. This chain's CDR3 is CASSSTGTGTDTQYF. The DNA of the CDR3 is TGTGCCAGCAGCTCGACGGGGACAGGCACAGATACGCAGTATTTT.

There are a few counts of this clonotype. CDR3 region: CASSLPREGWKSNQPQHF. The CDR3 coding sequence is TGTGCCAGCAGTTTACCCCGTGAGGGGTGGAAGAGCAATCAGCCCCAGCATTTT. J is TRBJ1-5 and V is TRBV28; D is possibly TRBD1 (5 bases). From germline, CDR1 is MDHEN and CDR2 SYDVKM. V was shortened by 2 bases and J by 1 base, with 18 bases between the two germline ends. CDR3 length: 18 amino acids.

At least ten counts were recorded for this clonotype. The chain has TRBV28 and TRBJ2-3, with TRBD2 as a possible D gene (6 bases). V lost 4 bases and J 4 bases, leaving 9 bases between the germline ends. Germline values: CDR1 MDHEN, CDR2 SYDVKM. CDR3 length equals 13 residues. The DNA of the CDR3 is TGTGCCAGCAGTTGGACTACCCCAGATACGCAGTATTTT. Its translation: CASSWTTPDTQYF.

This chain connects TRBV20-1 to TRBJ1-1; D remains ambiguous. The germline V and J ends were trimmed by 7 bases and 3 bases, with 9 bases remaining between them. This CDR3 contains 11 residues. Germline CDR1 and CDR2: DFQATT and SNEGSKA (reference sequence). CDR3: CSVVEHTEAFF. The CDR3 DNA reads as TGCAGTGTTGTGGAGCACACTGAAGCTTTCTTT.

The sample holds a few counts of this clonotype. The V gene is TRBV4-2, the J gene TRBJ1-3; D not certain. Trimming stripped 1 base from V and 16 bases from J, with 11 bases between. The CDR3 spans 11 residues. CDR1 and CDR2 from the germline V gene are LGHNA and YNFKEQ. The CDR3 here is CASSQGAEYYF. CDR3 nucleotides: TGTGCCAGCAGCCAAGGAGCGGAGTACTATTTT.

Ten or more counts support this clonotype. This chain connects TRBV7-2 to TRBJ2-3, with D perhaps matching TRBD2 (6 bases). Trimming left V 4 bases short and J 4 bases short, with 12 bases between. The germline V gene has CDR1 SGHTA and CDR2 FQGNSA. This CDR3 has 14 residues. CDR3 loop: CASSSSGTADTQYF. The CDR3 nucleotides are TGTGCCAGCAGCTCCTCCGGGACTGCAGATACGCAGTATTTT.

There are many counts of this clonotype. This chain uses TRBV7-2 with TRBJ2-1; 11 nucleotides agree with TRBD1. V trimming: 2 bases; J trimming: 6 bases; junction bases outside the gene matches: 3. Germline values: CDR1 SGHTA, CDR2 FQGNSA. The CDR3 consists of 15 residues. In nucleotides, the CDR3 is TGTGCCAGCAGCTTAACAGGGACAGGGGGCAATGAGCAGTTCTTC. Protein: CASSLTGTGGNEQFF.

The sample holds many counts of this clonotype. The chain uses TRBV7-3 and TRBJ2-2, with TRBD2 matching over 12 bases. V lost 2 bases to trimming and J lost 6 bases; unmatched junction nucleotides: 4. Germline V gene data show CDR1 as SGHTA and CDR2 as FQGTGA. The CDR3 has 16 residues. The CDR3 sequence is CASSLLAGGQAGELFF. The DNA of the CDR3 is TGTGCCAGCAGCTTACTAGCGGGGGGGCAGGCCGGGGAGCTGTTTTTT.

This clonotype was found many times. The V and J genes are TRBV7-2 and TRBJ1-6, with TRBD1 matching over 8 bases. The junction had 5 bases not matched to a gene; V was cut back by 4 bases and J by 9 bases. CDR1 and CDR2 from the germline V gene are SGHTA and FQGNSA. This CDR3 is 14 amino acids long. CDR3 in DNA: TGTGCCAGCAGCTCTATAGGACAGGGTTCACCCCTCCACTTT. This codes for CASSSIGQGSPLHF.

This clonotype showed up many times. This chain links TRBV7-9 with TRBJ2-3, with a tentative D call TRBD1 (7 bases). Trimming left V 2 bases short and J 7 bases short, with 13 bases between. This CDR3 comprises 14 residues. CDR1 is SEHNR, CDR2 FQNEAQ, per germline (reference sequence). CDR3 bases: TGTGCCAGCAGCTTACGACAGGGAGGCAATACGCAGTATTTT. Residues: CASSLRQGGNTQYF.

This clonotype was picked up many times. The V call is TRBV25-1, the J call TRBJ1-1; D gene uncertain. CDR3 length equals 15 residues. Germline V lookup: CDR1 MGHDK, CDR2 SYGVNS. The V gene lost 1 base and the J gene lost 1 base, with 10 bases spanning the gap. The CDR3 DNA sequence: TGTGCCAGCAGTGAATGGGCCGGACCGAACACTGAAGCTTTCTTT. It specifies CASSEWAGPNTEAFF.

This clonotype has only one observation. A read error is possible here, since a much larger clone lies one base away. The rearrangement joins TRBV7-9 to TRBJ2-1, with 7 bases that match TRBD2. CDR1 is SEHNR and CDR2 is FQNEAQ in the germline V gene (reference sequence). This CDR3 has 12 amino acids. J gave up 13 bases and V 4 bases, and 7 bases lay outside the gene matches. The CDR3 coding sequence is TGTGCCAGCAGCTCTGGACTAGGGAAACAGTTCTTC. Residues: CASSSGLGKQFF.

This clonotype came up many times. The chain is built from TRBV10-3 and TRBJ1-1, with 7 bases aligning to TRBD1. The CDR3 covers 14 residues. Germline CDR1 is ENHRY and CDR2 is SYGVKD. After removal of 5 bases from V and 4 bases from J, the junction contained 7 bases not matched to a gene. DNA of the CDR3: TGTGCCATCAGTTTTGGACAGGACGGCACTGAAGCTTTCTTT. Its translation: CAISFGQDGTEAFF.

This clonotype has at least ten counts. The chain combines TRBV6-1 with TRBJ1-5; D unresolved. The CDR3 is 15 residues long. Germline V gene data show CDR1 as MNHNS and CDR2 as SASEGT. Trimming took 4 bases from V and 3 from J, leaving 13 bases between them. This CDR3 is CASSGGSGYNQPQHF. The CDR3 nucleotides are TGTGCCAGCAGTGGCGGTAGCGGGTACAATCAGCCCCAGCATTTT.

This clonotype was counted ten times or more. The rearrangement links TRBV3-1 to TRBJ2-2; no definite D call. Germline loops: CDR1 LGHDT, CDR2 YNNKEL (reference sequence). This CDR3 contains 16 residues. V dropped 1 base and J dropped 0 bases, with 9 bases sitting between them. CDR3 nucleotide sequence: TGTGCCAGCAGCCAAGGGGCAGGAGCGAACACCGGGGAGCTGTTTTTT. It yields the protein CASSQGAGANTGELFF.